Below, 2 T cell receptor beta chains from the same sample are listed, as sequenced in a study of human T cells and chemical hapten exposure. Each CDR3 protein is one row after TCRdb ran MiXCR on the RACE reads. This table holds about 350,000 distinct CDR3 sequences, about 6% found once. Time point noted: patch test 2, 6 weeks after DPC sensitization. Treatment denoted: therapeutic diphenylcyclopropenone sensitization with weekly scalp DPC. Source: whole blood, taken in connection with sensitization to the hapten diphenylcyclopropenone (DPC). The source is a woman aged 18 to 35 with alopecia areata. Some clones in this sample may be carry-over from other donors' samples.

This clonotype came up many times. The rearrangement links TRBV18 to TRBJ2-2; TRBD1 matches at 10 bases. The V and J ends lost 6 bases and 4 bases, in that order; junction bases with no gene match: 5. Germline lookup yields CDR1 KGHSH and CDR2 LQKENI. The CDR3 runs to 15 residues. In DNA, the CDR3 is TGTGCCAGCTCGCCGGGACAGGGGATCACCGGGGAGCTGTTTTTT. Translating gives CASSPGQGITGELFF. The full variable domain, in which reference TRBV18 and TRBJ2-2 provide the parts outside the CDR3, is NAGVMQNPRHLVRRRGQEARLRCSPMKGHSHVYWYRQLPEEGLKFMVYLQKENIIDESGMPKERFSAEFPKEGPSILRIQQVVRGDSAAYFCASSPGQGITGELFFGEGSRLTVL.

In its sample, this clonotype was seen a few times. V and J are TRBV5-1 and TRBJ1-5; the D is unclear. The V end lost 2 bases, the J end lost 5 bases, and 14 bases lay between the germline ends. CDR3 size: 15 residues. Looked up from germline, CDR1 is SGHRS and CDR2 is YFSETQ. The CDR3 nucleotides are TGCGCCAGCAGCTTTGGAGGAGGGAAAGATCAGCCCCAGCATTTT. It yields the protein CASSFGGGKDQPQHF.